The 27 T cell receptor beta chains presented below share a single source sample, sequenced in a study of blood T cell repertoires in COVID-19. Assay: immunoSEQ multiplex PCR; the TCRdb copy retains only in-frame clones and omits some. The sample includes hundreds of thousands of clones, 87% of them seen just once. Sequenced input: PBMCs or T cells enriched from blood (not recorded which). All receptors come from a woman aged 18-29 years with acute COVID-19.

The chain links TRBV4-3 to TRBJ2-5; tentative D call: TRBD2 (7 bases). Trimming took 0 bases from V and 7 from J, leaving 12 bases between them. The CDR3 totals 14 residues. The V gene's germline CDR1 is LGHNA and CDR2 YSLEER. CDR3 DNA: TGCGCCAGCAGCCAAGATGGGGGGGCTGGGACCCAGTACTTC. It translates to CASSQDGGAGTQYF.

This sequence joins TRBV28 and TRBJ1-2; TRBD1 agrees at 8 bases. Germline V gives CDR1 MDHEN, CDR2 SYDVKM. Trimming removed 4 bases from V and 5 bases from J; junction bases left unmatched: 9. CDR3 length equals 15 residues. CDR3 in amino acids: CASSSQTGDWYGYTF. CDR3 coding DNA: TGTGCCAGCAGTTCCCAGACAGGGGATTGGTATGGCTACACCTTC.

V usage is TRBV24-1 and J usage is TRBJ1-1; 7 nucleotides align to TRBD1. The V segment lost 3 bases and the J segment 8 bases; nucleotides outside the gene matches: 5. This CDR3 is 13 amino acids long. Germline CDR1 and CDR2: KGHDR and SFDVKD. This CDR3 is CATSDLGQKEAFF. CDR3 nucleotide sequence: TGTGCCACCAGTGATCTGGGACAGAAAGAAGCTTTCTTT.

Concerning this clone itself: Within the sample, other DNA sequences also encode this same CDR3. The chain recombines TRBV4-3 with TRBJ2-1, with D possibly TRBD2 on 6 matching bases. Looked up from germline, CDR1 is LGHNA and CDR2 is YSLEER. V was cut by 1 base and J by 0 bases, with 10 bases left in between. CDR3 size: 16 residues. CDR3 loop: CASSQVSGSSYNEQFF. In nucleotides, the CDR3 is TGCGCCAGCAGCCAAGTGTCCGGGAGCTCCTACAATGAGCAGTTCTTC.

The DNA of the CDR3 is TGTGCCAGCAGCCATTCCGACAGGGGACATACGCAGTATTTT. Amino acids: CASSHSDRGHTQYF. This rearrangement joins TRBV3-1 (or the pseudogene TRBV3-2) to TRBJ2-3; 8 bases are a match to TRBD1. Trimming removed 3 bases from V and 7 bases from J; junction bases left unmatched: 6. The length of the CDR3 is 14 residues. Germline lookup yields CDR1 LGHDT and CDR2 YNNKEL (reference sequence).

J is TRBJ2-2 and V is TRBV12-5; no clear D. Germline V lookup: CDR1 LGHNT, CDR2 FRNRAP. The V gene lost 0 bases and the J gene lost 5 bases, with 10 bases spanning the gap. The CDR3 contains 15 residues. For the CDR3, the DNA is TGTGCTAGTGGTTTGGTACTGTACGGGACCGGGGAGCTGTTTTTT. Its protein product is CASGLVLYGTGELFF.

This clone was seen a handful of times. The rearrangement uses TRBV9 and TRBJ2-5; 11 bases are a match to TRBD2. Germline V gene sequence: CDR1 SGDLS, CDR2 YYNGEE. This CDR3 has 16 residues. V trimming: 4 bases; J trimming: 1 base; junction bases outside the gene matches: 6. The CDR3 sequence: CASSPSGTSGQETQYF. CDR3 nucleotides: TGTGCCAGCAGCCCCTCCGGGACTAGCGGCCAAGAGACCCAGTACTTC.

The chain carries TRBV2 and TRBJ1-2, with D perhaps matching TRBD1 (6 bases). In germline, CDR1 is SNHLY, CDR2 FYNNEI. The CDR3 has 13 amino acids. Trimming shortened V by 6 bases and J by 4 bases, and 12 bases separated the two germline ends. CDR3 DNA: TGTGCCAGCAGCGGGGACATGATCTATGGCTACACCTTC. Amino acids: CASSGDMIYGYTF.

The chain combines TRBV9 with TRBJ1-5, with D possibly being TRBD1 (6 bases). The CDR3 totals 15 residues. V lost 0 bases, J lost 4 bases, and 11 bases lay in between. CDR1 is SGDLS and CDR2 is YYNGEE in the germline V gene. The CDR3 is CASSVGPTGNQPQHF. CDR3 nucleotide sequence: TGTGCCAGCAGCGTAGGGCCGACAGGTAATCAGCCCCAGCATTTT. Combining the CDR3 with reference TRBV9 and TRBJ1-5 gives the whole variable domain DSGVTQTPKHLITATGQRVTLRCSPRSGDLSVYWYQQSLDQGLQFLIQYYNGEERAKGNILERFSAQQFPDLHSELNLSSLELGDSALYFCASSVGPTGNQPQHFGDGTRLSIL.

This chain uses TRBV3-1 (or the pseudogene TRBV3-2) with TRBJ2-5; D remains ambiguous. The CDR3 totals 14 residues. The V gene's germline CDR1 is LGHDT and CDR2 YNNKEL (reference sequence). V lost 7 bases to trimming and J lost 5 bases, with 17 bases between them. The CDR3 region has the DNA TGTGCCAGCACCCCTAGACCCAACGGTGAGACCCAGTACTTC. This codes for CASTPRPNGETQYF.

V is TRBV7-9 and J is TRBJ1-2, with a tentative D call TRBD1 (5 bases). Germline V gene data show CDR1 as SEHNR and CDR2 as FQNEAQ (reference sequence). Trimming left V 1 base short and J 0 bases short, with 9 bases between. The CDR3 sequence is 15 residues long. Here the CDR3 DNA reads TGTGCCAGCAGCTTAGTGGCGGGACCTAACTATGGCTACACCTTC. Its translation: CASSLVAGPNYGYTF.

The genes are TRBV24-1 and TRBJ1-1; TRBD1 might be the D (5 bases). The germline V and J ends were trimmed by 10 bases and 0 bases, with 11 bases remaining between them. The CDR3 runs 13 residues. Germline V gives CDR1 KGHDR, CDR2 SFDVKD. The CDR3 DNA is TGTGCCACAAAGGACACCTTGAACACTGAAGCTTTCTTT. Translation: CATKDTLNTEAFF.

The chain carries TRBV21-1 and TRBJ2-3; the table's D call TRBD1 went unverified against the DNA. TRBV21-1 is marked as a pseudogene. The CDR3 runs to 14 residues. This CDR3 is CASTSGGSTDTQYF. The CDR3 bases are TGTGCCAGCACCTCAGGGGGGTCCACAGATACGCAGTATTTT.

V gene TRBV10-2 combines with J gene TRBJ1-5, with D possibly being TRBD1 (5 bases). V gave up 6 bases and J gave up 8 bases, with 11 bases separating them. CDR1 is WSHSY and CDR2 is SAAADI in the germline V gene. The CDR3 is 12 residues long. The CDR3 sequence is CASSGRGKPQHF. CDR3 in DNA: TGCGCCAGCAGCGGGAGGGGTAAGCCCCAGCATTTT.

V gene TRBV28 combines with J gene TRBJ1-1; D might be TRBD1 (5 bases). V dropped 6 bases and J dropped 2 bases, with 13 bases sitting between them. Germline CDR1 is MDHEN and CDR2 is SYDVKM. The CDR3 runs 14 residues. CDR3 in amino acids: CASRLGQGNTEAFF. CDR3 DNA sequence: TGTGCCAGCAGACTCGGGCAGGGTAACACTGAAGCTTTCTTT.

The CDR3 is CASSPAAYSEQYF. The CDR3 DNA is TGTGCCAGCTCACCAGCCGCTTACTCCGAGCAGTACTTC. This chain uses TRBV18 with TRBJ2-7; no clear D gene. Germline assignment: CDR1 KGHSH and CDR2 LQKENI. The CDR3 loop spans 13 amino acids. Trimming took 2 bases from V and 6 from J, leaving 11 bases between them.

This clone was counted between two and nine times. The chain has TRBV2 and TRBJ1-2, with D maybe TRBD1 (5 bases). The length of the CDR3 is 13 residues. Germline CDR1 reads SNHLY; CDR2 reads FYNNEI. The V end was cut by 6 bases, the J end by 4 bases, with 12 bases between. The CDR3 nucleotides are TGTGCCAGCAGCGCGGACAAACTCTATGGCTACACCTTC. It yields the protein CASSADKLYGYTF.

On this clone: Other DNA sequences of this sample code for an identical CDR3. This chain uses TRBV19 with TRBJ1-1; D not certain. The germline CDR1 and CDR2 sequences are LNHDA and SQIVND (reference sequence). Trimming stripped 3 bases from V and 2 bases from J, with 7 bases between. The length of the CDR3 is 13 residues. Written as DNA, the CDR3 is TGTGCCAGTAGTATTACAAGAAACACTGAAGCTTTCTTT. Its protein is CASSITRNTEAFF. Full variable domain (remainder filled in from reference TRBV19 and TRBJ1-1): DGGITQSPKYLFRKEGQNVTLSCEQNLNHDAMYWYRQDPGQGLRLIYYSQIVNDFQKGDIAEGYSVSREKKESFPLTVTSAQKNPTAFYLCASSITRNTEAFFGQGTRLTVV.

The chain links TRBV25-1 to TRBJ1-2, with D perhaps matching TRBD1 (5 bases). Germline V gene lookup returns CDR1 MGHDK and CDR2 SYGVNS. CDR3 size: 14 residues. Trimming pared 2 bases from V and 6 bases from J, leaving 13 bases between. In DNA, the CDR3 is TGTGCCAGCAGTGAAATTGGGCAGGGAAATGGCTACACCTTC. It specifies CASSEIGQGNGYTF.

The chain carries TRBV5-1 and TRBJ2-3; TRBD1 might be the D (6 bases). The germline V gene encodes CDR1 SGHRS and CDR2 YFSETQ. The CDR3 runs 16 residues. Trimming removed 3 bases at V and 4 bases at J, with 18 bases between. CDR3 DNA sequence: TGCGCCAGCAGCTCCCGGGACCTATCAGGGGCAGATACGCAGTATTTT. This translates into CASSSRDLSGADTQYF.

This chain links TRBV7-9 with TRBJ1-3, with D possibly matching TRBD1 (6 bases). Trimming took off 2 bases at V and 0 bases at J, with 8 bases between the two ends. CDR1 and CDR2 (germline): SEHNR, FQNEAQ (reference sequence). This CDR3 is 15 amino acids long. CDR3 residues: CASSLNRDSGNTIYF. CDR3 sequence (DNA): TGTGCCAGCAGCTTAAACAGGGACTCTGGAAACACCATATATTTT.

J is TRBJ1-3 and V is TRBV9; no reliable D call. Between the trimmed V and J ends, which lost 0 bases and 0 bases, there was a span of 7 bases. Germline V gene sequence: CDR1 SGDLS, CDR2 YYNGEE. This CDR3 contains 15 residues. CDR3 bases: TGTGCCAGCAGCGTAGCGGGGTACTCTGGAAACACCATATATTTT. This sequence encodes CASSVAGYSGNTIYF.

This rearrangement joins TRBV19 to TRBJ1-5, with 7 bases identical to TRBD1. V shed 5 bases, J shed 1 base, and the junction held 11 bases outside the gene matches. CDR3 length: 17 amino acids. Looked up from germline, CDR1 is LNHDA and CDR2 is SQIVND (reference sequence). The CDR3 protein is CASSETWLGQSNQPQHF. The CDR3 DNA follows: TGTGCCAGTAGTGAAACGTGGCTGGGACAGAGCAATCAGCCCCAGCATTTT.

The chain couples TRBV27 to TRBJ2-7, with 7 positions matching TRBD2. CDR1 MNHEY and CDR2 SMNVEV come from the germline V gene (reference sequence). This CDR3 has 14 residues. The V segment lost 5 bases and the J segment 7 bases; nucleotides outside the gene matches: 11. CDR3 sequence reads: CASSARGSIWEQYF. Written as DNA, the CDR3 is TGTGCCAGCAGTGCGCGGGGGTCCATATGGGAGCAGTACTTC.

V is TRBV3-1 (or the pseudogene TRBV3-2) and J is TRBJ1-2; 8 nucleotides agree with TRBD1. J lost 0 bases, V lost 4 bases, and 10 bases had no gene match. The germline gives CDR1 LGHDT, CDR2 YNNKEL (reference sequence). The CDR3 loop spans 17 amino acids. For the CDR3, the DNA is TGTGCCAGCAGCCCACGGGACAGGCCCCTTTCTAACTATGGCTACACCTTC. Translated, it gives CASSPRDRPLSNYGYTF.

The chain has TRBV10-2 and TRBJ2-1; TRBD1 matches at 8 bases. J gave up 3 bases and V 11 bases, and 3 bases lay outside the gene matches. Germline V gives CDR1 WSHSY, CDR2 SAAADI. The CDR3 spans 12 residues. In nucleotides, the CDR3 is TGCGCCGCGGGACAGGTCTACAATGAGCAGTTCTTC. This gives the protein CAAGQVYNEQFF.

The table lists this clone with a count of one. V gene TRBV5-1 combines with J gene TRBJ2-5, with 13 bases lining up with TRBD2. CDR3 size: 18 residues. Trimming removed 3 bases from V and 4 bases from J; junction bases left unmatched: 12. From germline, CDR1 is SGHRS and CDR2 YFSETQ. CDR3 DNA sequence: TGCGCCAGCAGCTCCTTTTTTACTAGCGGGGGGGCCGGAGAGACCCAGTACTTC. Its protein product is CASSSFFTSGGAGETQYF.